This T cell receptor (beta chain) was identified in a study of blood T cell repertoires in COVID-19. The CDR3 has 15 residues. V was shortened by 5 bases and J by 3 bases, with 13 bases between the two germline ends. Germline CDR1 is SNHLY and CDR2 is FYNNEI. Authors' methods: Estimates of nucleated cell counts were drawn from the amplification of reference gene primers. Using immunoSEQ multiplex PCR, the repertoire was profiled, and TCRdb retains in-frame clones only, with some absent. D and trimming come from the DNA, and the V and J calls and clone size come from that table. The sample carries around 250,000 clones, around 89% recorded once. Individuals aged about 18 to 89 years were recruited from fewer than 30 US areas. Which cohort a participant joined came from the clinical history participants gave. Those designated as exposed participants met a COVID-19 case within 2 weeks before study entry.

Specimen: PBMCs or T cells enriched from blood (not recorded which). The TCR originated in a man in his forties or fifties who had been exposed to COVID-19. The chain links TRBV2 to TRBJ2-2; no reliable D call. CDR3 nucleotides: TGTGCCAGCAGTCCCCTCCCCTCGGACACCGGGGAGCTGTTTTTT. The encoded protein is CASSPLPSDTGELFF. The full variable domain, its missing parts supplied by reference TRBV2 and TRBJ2-2, is EPEVTQTPSHQVTQMGQEVILRCVPISNHLYFYWYRQILGQKVEFLVSFYNNEISEKSEIFDDQFSVERPDGSNFTLKIRSTKLEDSAMYFCASSPLPSDTGELFFGEGSRLTVL.